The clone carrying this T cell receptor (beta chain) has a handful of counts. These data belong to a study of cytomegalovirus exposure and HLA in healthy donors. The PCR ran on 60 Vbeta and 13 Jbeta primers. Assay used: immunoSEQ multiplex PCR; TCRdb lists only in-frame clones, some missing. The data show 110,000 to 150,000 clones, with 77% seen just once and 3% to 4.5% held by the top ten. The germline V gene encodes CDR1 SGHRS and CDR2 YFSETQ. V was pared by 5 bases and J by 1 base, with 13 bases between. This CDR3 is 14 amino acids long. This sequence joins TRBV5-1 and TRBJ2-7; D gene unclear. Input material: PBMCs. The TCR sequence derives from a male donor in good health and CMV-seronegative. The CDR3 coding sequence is TGCGCCAGCAGTACCCACCCCGGGTCCTACGAGCAGTACTTC. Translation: CASSTHPGSYEQYF.